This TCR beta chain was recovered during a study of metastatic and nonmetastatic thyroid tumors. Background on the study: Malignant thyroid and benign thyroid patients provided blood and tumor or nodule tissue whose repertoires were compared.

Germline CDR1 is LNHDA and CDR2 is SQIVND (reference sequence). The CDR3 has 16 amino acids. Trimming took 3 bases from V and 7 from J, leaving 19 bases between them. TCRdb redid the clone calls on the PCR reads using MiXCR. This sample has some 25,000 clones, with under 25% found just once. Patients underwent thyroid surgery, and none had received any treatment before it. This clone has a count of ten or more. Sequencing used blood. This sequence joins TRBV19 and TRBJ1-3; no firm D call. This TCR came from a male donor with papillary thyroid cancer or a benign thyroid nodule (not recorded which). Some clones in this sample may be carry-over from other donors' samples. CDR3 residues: CASSMMGFPKTNTIYF. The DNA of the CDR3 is TGTGCCAGTAGTATGATGGGATTTCCAAAAACCAACACCATATATTTT.